Listed below are T cell receptor beta chains from one sample, sequenced in a study of cytomegalovirus exposure and HLA in healthy donors. Measured with immunoSEQ multiplex PCR; TCRdb has only the in-frame clones, and not every one. The repertoire holds approximately 120,000 clones, with 60% to 85% as singletons. Sequencing input: PBMCs. These receptors originate from a woman aged 40 to 49 in good health and CMV-seronegative. Each CDR3 is given with its conserved first and last residue. Each record gives: V gene, clone size, D gene, J gene, CDR3 DNA, CDR3 protein. The D gene is left open where the match is weak. The size field is filled for only some rows; it gives once, few, many or a size class.

TRBV5-1	-	TRBD2	TRBJ2-7	TGCGCCAGCAGCCTCGGGACTAGCTCCTACGAGCAGTACTTC	CASSLGTSSYEQYF
TRBV28	-	-	TRBJ2-2	TGTGCCAGCAGCCAAATCGGGGAGCTGTTTTTT	CASSQIGELFF
TRBV11-2	-	TRBD2	TRBJ2-5	TGTGCCAGCAGCCGGATCCTAGCGGGCGTAAGAGAGACCCAGTACTTC	CASSRILAGVRETQYF
TRBV5-1	-	-	TRBJ2-3	TGCGCCAGCAGCTTGGGACAGCCTGGCACAGATACGCAGTATTTT	CASSLGQPGTDTQYF
TRBV6-5	-	-	TRBJ1-2	TGTGCCAGCAGCCGAAGGACGCTAGGGGACTATGGCTACACCTTC	CASSRRTLGDYGYTF
TRBV4-2	-	-	TRBJ2-7	TGTGCCAGCAGCCAAGTAACAGGGATCCTTACTAACTACGAGCAGTACTTC	CASSQVTGILTNYEQYF
TRBV7-9	-	TRBD1	TRBJ2-6	TGTGCCAGCAGCTTGGGTACAGGGGCCAACGGCCTGACTTTC	CASSLGTGANGLTF
TRBV28	-	-	TRBJ1-2	TGTGCCAGCAGCACCTCCCGGGCGACGGGGACCTTC	CASSTSRATGTF
TRBV27	once	TRBD2	TRBJ2-7	TGTGCCAGCAGTTACAGCGGGAATTTCTACGAGCAGTACTTC	CASSYSGNFYEQYF
TRBV5-1	-	TRBD2	TRBJ2-1	TGCGCCAGCAGCCCCGGACTAGCGGGAACTGAGCAGTTCTTC	CASSPGLAGTEQFF
TRBV2	-	-	TRBJ2-3	TGTGCCAGCAGGGGCGAAGATACGCAGTATTTT	CASRGEDTQYF
TRBV7-9	-	TRBD1	TRBJ2-7	TGTGCCAGCAGCCAATCGACAGGGTACGAGCAGTACTTC	CASSQSTGYEQYF
TRBV29-1	-	-	TRBJ2-1	TGCAGCGTTGATAGGCCCCGGGTTTCCTACAATGAGCAGTTCTTC	CSVDRPRVSYNEQFF
TRBV29-1	few	TRBD1	TRBJ1-3	TGCAGCGTGCAACAGGGGGCTGGAAACACCATATATTTT	CSVQQGAGNTIYF
TRBV28	-	-	TRBJ2-1	TGTGCCAGTGCCACTACCGGGACTCTCTCCTACAATGAGCAGTTCTTC	CASATTGTLSYNEQFF
TRBV6-5	-	-	TRBJ1-4	TGTGCCAGTTCCCGTAGCGGACTTAATGAAAAACTGTTTTTT	CASSRSGLNEKLFF
TRBV5-8	few	-	TRBJ2-1	TGTGCCAGCAGCAGAGGACTCGTACCATCCTACAATGAGCAGTTCTTC	CASSRGLVPSYNEQFF
TRBV19	-	TRBD1	TRBJ2-7	TGTGCCAGTGGACAGGGGACCTACGAGCAGTACTTC	CASGQGTYEQYF
TRBV27	-	TRBD1	TRBJ1-5	TGTGCCAGCAGTTTATTAGGGGGCGCGCAGCCCCAGCATTTT	CASSLLGGAQPQHF
TRBV19	-	TRBD2	TRBJ2-1	TGTGCCAGTAGTAGAATTAGCGGGAGCTCCTACAATGAGCAGTTCTTC	CASSRISGSSYNEQFF
TRBV25-1	-	TRBD1	TRBJ1-2	TGTGCCAGCAGTTTCTCCGGGACAGGGAGGTATGGCTACACCTTC	CASSFSGTGRYGYTF
TRBV28	-	TRBD2	TRBJ2-1	TGTGCCAGCGTTTCTAGCGGGGGGAGCTCCTACAATGAGCAGTTCTTC	CASVSSGGSSYNEQFF
TRBV25-1	few	-	TRBJ2-5	TGTGCCAGAATGGAGTGGGGGGTTCAAGAGACCCAGTACTTC	CARMEWGVQETQYF
TRBV28	-	-	TRBJ2-7	TGTGCCAGCCAGGGCTACGAGCAGTACTTC	CASQGYEQYF
TRBV10-3	few	-	TRBJ2-3	TGTGCCGGCGGGGCGGGAATCACAGATACGCAGTATTTT	CAGGAGITDTQYF
TRBV10-3	-	-	TRBJ1-5	TGTGCCATCAGTCCCGGACAGAGCAATCAGCCCCAGCATTTT	CAISPGQSNQPQHF
TRBV29-1	-	-	TRBJ2-3	TGCAGCGTTCGCCGGGACACCAGCACAGATACGCAGTATTTT	CSVRRDTSTDTQYF
TRBV7-3	-	TRBD2	TRBJ2-7	TGTGCCAGCAGCTTACACGGGGGGAGGGGTGAGCAGTACTTC	CASSLHGGRGEQYF
TRBV6-5	-	-	TRBJ1-1	TGTGCCAGCAGTAGGGCAGATGAGGGAGCTTTCTTT	CASSRADEGAFF
TRBV27	-	-	TRBJ1-1	TGTGCCAGCAGCACGTTACAGGGCGAAGCTTTCTTT	CASSTLQGEAFF
TRBV5-4	-	TRBD1	TRBJ1-1	TGTGCCAGCAGCTTGGGGGGACAGGGGGCAGGCACTGAAGCTTTCTTT	CASSLGGQGAGTEAFF
TRBV28	-	TRBD2	TRBJ2-7	TGTGCCAGCAGTTTGACTAGCGGGGCCTACGAGCAGTACTTC	CASSLTSGAYEQYF
TRBV27	-	TRBD2	TRBJ2-7	TGTGCCAGCAGTTTACTAGCGGGAGACCCTTACGAGCAGTACTTC	CASSLLAGDPYEQYF
TRBV10-1	-	TRBD1	TRBJ1-1	TGCGCCAGCAATCGGGACAGTTCCACTGAAGCTTTCTTT	CASNRDSSTEAFF
TRBV12-5	few	TRBD2	TRBJ2-2	TGTGCTAGTGGTTTGGTTAGACTAGCGGGAGGGCCCTGGGACACCGGGGAGCTGTTTTTT	CASGLVRLAGGPWDTGELFF
TRBV7-8	-	TRBD1	TRBJ1-5	TGTGCCAGCAGCTTACGGGTAGACAGGGGGCGTCAGCCCCAGCATTTT	CASSLRVDRGRQPQHF
TRBV7-2	-	-	TRBJ2-7	TGTGCCAGCAGCTTGGCCAGCGGTAACTCCTACGAGCAGTACTTC	CASSLASGNSYEQYF
TRBV4-2	-	TRBD2	TRBJ2-7	TGTGCCAGCAGCCAAGGAGGACTAGCGGGAGGAGAGATCTCCTACGAGCAGTACTTC	CASSQGGLAGGEISYEQYF
TRBV11-2	-	TRBD2	TRBJ2-3	TGTGCCAGCAGCCCTCTCCTAGCGGGAGCGGTGTATTTT	CASSPLLAGAVYF
TRBV19	-	TRBD2	TRBJ2-1	TGTGCCAGTAGGCCGAGCGGGAGCTCCTACAATGAGCAGTTCTTC	CASRPSGSSYNEQFF
TRBV28	-	-	TRBJ1-1	TGTGCCAGCAGTTTATGGGGCAGTTCCATGAACACTGAAGCTTTCTTT	CASSLWGSSMNTEAFF
TRBV7-8	-	-	TRBJ2-4	TGTGCCAGCAGCTTAGTTGGCGGGCTAGCCAAAAACATTCAGTACTTC	CASSLVGGLAKNIQYF
TRBV29-1	-	-	TRBJ2-3	TGCAGCGTTGGAGACTACCCCACAGATACGCAGTATTTT	CSVGDYPTDTQYF
TRBV27	-	-	TRBJ2-1	TGTGCCAGCAGTTCTGGGAGCTCCTACAATGAGCAGTTCTTC	CASSSGSSYNEQFF
TRBV4-1	once	TRBD2	TRBJ2-1	TGCGCCAGCAGCCAAGATGGGGTAGCGGGGTACAATGAGCAGTTCTTC	CASSQDGVAGYNEQFF